This T cell receptor beta chain appears in the sequencing data of a study of blood T cell repertoires in COVID-19. For the study at large: Nucleic acid was either cDNA or gDNA, and it came from T cells, B-cell-depleted T cells, or PBMCs.

Repertoires were generated with immunoSEQ multiplex PCR, while TCRdb's copy carries only in-frame clones and drops some. This table has approximately 450,000 clones, around 87% appearing once. CDR1 is SQVTM and CDR2 is ANQGSEA in the germline V gene. The CDR3 runs 13 residues. Germline trimming cut 1 base from V and 1 base from J; bases unmatched to any gene: 0. Participant reports of clinical history set cohort assignment. Cohort 3 donors were reported recovered after two negative PCRs, clearance, or symptom resolution. The sample taken for sequencing was PBMCs or T cells enriched from blood (not recorded which). J is TRBJ1-1 and V is TRBV29-1; 7 bases match TRBD1. The receptor was isolated from a man aged 25 to 40 who had recovered from COVID-19. CDR3 region: CSVEGTGNTEAFF. The CDR3 DNA sequence: TGCAGCGTTGAAGGGACAGGGAACACTGAAGCTTTCTTT.